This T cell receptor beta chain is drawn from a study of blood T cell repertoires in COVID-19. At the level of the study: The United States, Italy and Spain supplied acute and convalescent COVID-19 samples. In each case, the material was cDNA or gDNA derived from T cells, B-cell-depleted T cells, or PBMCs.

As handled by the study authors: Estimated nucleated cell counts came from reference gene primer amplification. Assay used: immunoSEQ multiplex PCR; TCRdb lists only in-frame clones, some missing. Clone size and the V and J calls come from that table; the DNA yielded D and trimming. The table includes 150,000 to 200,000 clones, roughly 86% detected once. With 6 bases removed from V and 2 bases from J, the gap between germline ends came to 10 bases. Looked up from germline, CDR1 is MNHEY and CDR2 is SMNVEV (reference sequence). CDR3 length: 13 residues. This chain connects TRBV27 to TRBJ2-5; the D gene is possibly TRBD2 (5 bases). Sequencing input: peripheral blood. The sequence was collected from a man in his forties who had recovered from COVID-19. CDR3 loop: CASRKRQQETQYF. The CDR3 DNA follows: TGTGCCAGCAGAAAGCGGCAACAAGAGACCCAGTACTTC.